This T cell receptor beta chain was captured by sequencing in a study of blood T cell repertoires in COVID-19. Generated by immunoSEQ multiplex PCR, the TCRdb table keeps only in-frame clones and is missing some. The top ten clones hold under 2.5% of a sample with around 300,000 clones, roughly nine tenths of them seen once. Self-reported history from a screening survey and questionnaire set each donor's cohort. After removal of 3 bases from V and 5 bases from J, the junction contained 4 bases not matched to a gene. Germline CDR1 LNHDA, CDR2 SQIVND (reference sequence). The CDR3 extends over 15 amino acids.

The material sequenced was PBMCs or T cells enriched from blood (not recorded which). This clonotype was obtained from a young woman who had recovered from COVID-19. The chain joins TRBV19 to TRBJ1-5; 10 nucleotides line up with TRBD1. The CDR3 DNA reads TGTGCCAGTAGTATGGACAGGGGGGGGTATCAGCCCCAGCATTTT. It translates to CASSMDRGGYQPQHF.